This T cell receptor (beta chain) was found in a study of cytomegalovirus exposure and HLA in healthy donors. About the research overall: Assignment to the Caucasian-associated ancestry cluster applied to 75% to 85% of the approximately 380 genotyped donors. Regarding the study as a whole: Highest at DRB1 and lowest at HLA-C, TCR association rates differed among HLA loci in a later analysis. Earlier findings revealed that most TCR beta V segments proved productive either about 90% or about 30% of the time. From TCR beta sequences, most subjects' HLA-A and HLA-B alleles were reportedly predicted accurately.

About this clone itself: Its antigen is still unknown.

PCR primers comprised 60 Vbeta and 13 Jbeta primers. Generated by immunoSEQ multiplex PCR, the TCRdb table keeps only in-frame clones and is missing some. This table has some 90,000 clones, roughly two thirds appearing once. Per germline, CDR1 SGHTA and CDR2 FQGNSA. The CDR3 consists of 14 residues. Trimming cost V 1 base and J 8 bases, with 12 bases left between them. The TCR comes from a man aged 50 or older in good health and CMV-seronegative. The chain links TRBV7-2 to TRBJ2-1, with D unresolved. Sequencing input: PBMCs. CDR3 nucleotide sequence: TGTGCCAGCAGCTTAGTCGGAGCGACCGATGAGCAGTTCTTC. It yields the protein CASSLVGATDEQFF.